These 27 T cell receptor beta chains were all obtained from the same sample, sequenced in a study of cytomegalovirus exposure and HLA in healthy donors. Repertoires were generated with immunoSEQ multiplex PCR, while TCRdb's copy carries only in-frame clones and drops some. The table has under 80,000 clones, roughly 90% seen once. The sequencing input was PBMCs. The source of these receptors is a young woman in good health and CMV-seronegative.

The chain carries TRBV6-4 and TRBJ2-7, with unresolved D. The CDR3 consists of 15 residues. Germline CDR1 is MRHNA and CDR2 is SNTAGT. V dropped 3 bases and J dropped 2 bases, with 14 bases sitting between them. The CDR3 region has the DNA TGTGCCAGCAGTGAGGAAGCAGTGGAGACCTACGAGCAGTACTTC. Its translation is CASSEEAVETYEQYF.

The rearrangement links TRBV6-6 to TRBJ1-4, with D uncertain. The CDR3 runs to 16 residues. Germline CDR1 MNHNY, CDR2 SVGAGI (reference sequence). The V and J ends lost 0 bases and 5 bases respectively, with 13 bases between them. Here the CDR3 reads CASSYSIRDQNEKLFF. The DNA of the CDR3 is TGTGCCAGCAGTTACTCGATTCGGGATCAAAATGAAAAACTGTTTTTT.

J is TRBJ2-3 and V is TRBV25-1; 9 positions agree with TRBD1. J gave up 6 bases and V 8 bases, and 18 bases lay outside the gene matches. The CDR3 has 17 residues. CDR1 is MGHDK, CDR2 SYGVNS, per germline. CDR3 in DNA: TGTGCCAGCTCAACCCCCCTGGGACAGGGAGCGATGGATACGCAGTATTTT. It translates to CASSTPLGQGAMDTQYF.

This sequence joins TRBV18 and TRBJ1-1, with 7 bases matching TRBD1. This CDR3 has 15 residues. The V gene end was trimmed by 6 bases and the J gene end by 1 base; junction bases not matched to a gene: 8. The V gene's germline CDR1 is KGHSH and CDR2 LQKENI. CDR3 residues: CASSDQTGKNTEAFF. In nucleotides, the CDR3 is TGTGCCAGCTCCGACCAGACAGGGAAGAACACTGAAGCTTTCTTT.

V and J are TRBV5-6 and TRBJ2-3; 9 bases line up with TRBD2. This CDR3 has 18 residues. V lost 0 bases and J lost 1; bases outside the gene matches: 9. Germline V gene data show CDR1 as SGHDT and CDR2 as YYEEEE. DNA of the CDR3: TGTGCCAGCAGCTTGGTCAGCGGGGGGCTTGGGGGCACAGATACGCAGTATTTT. Translation gives CASSLVSGGLGGTDTQYF.

This clone was observed a single time. The chain combines TRBV5-1 with TRBJ2-1, with D unclear. Looked up from germline, CDR1 is SGHRS and CDR2 is YFSETQ. The CDR3 runs 15 residues. V gave up 5 bases and J gave up 0 bases, with 12 bases separating them. CDR3 residues: CASSQTASSYNEQFF. CDR3 nucleotide sequence: TGCGCCAGCAGTCAGACTGCTAGCTCCTACAATGAGCAGTTCTTC.

The chain combines TRBV5-6 with TRBJ2-7; TRBD1 matches at 10 bases. The CDR3 is made up of 15 amino acids. V dropped 5 bases and J dropped 2; count of bases not matched to a gene: 7. Germline lookup yields CDR1 SGHDT and CDR2 YYEEEE. The CDR3 bases are TGTGCCAGCAGGGGGGCGACAGGGGGCGCCTACGAGCAGTACTTC. Protein: CASRGATGGAYEQYF. The full variable domain, with the rest looked up from reference TRBV5-6 and TRBJ2-7, is DAGVTQSPTHLIKTRGQQVTLRCSPKSGHDTVSWYQQALGQGPQFIFQYYEEEERQRGNFPDRFSGHQFPNYSSELNVNALLLGDSALYLCASRGATGGAYEQYFGPGTRLTVT.

The chain recombines TRBV28 with TRBJ2-6, with a weak D call TRBD1 (5 bases). V was cut by 3 bases and J by 2 bases, with 8 bases left in between. CDR1 is MDHEN, CDR2 SYDVKM, per germline. The CDR3 runs to 15 residues. CDR3 sequence (DNA): TGTGCCAGCAGTTTTTCAGGGACTGGGGCCAACGTCCTGACTTTC. Protein sequence: CASSFSGTGANVLTF.

The CDR3 protein is CASSTGLAGTDTQYF. The CDR3 DNA is TGTGCCAGCAGCACTGGACTAGCGGGAACAGATACGCAGTATTTT. This chain joins TRBV5-6 and TRBJ2-3; 12 nucleotides align to TRBD2. The CDR3 length is 15 residues. The germline CDR1 and CDR2 sequences are SGHDT and YYEEEE. Trimming at V came to 4 bases and at J to 3 bases, leaving 3 bases not matched to a gene.

The V gene is TRBV15, the J gene TRBJ1-1, with D possibly matching TRBD1 (6 bases). CDR3 length: 14 residues. Germline assignment: CDR1 LNHNV and CDR2 YYDKDF (reference sequence). Trimming took 5 bases from V and 5 from J, leaving 15 bases between them. This CDR3 is CATSPGATGTEAFF. In DNA, the CDR3 is TGTGCCACCAGCCCAGGGGCAACCGGGACTGAAGCTTTCTTT.

The chain combines TRBV7-2 with TRBJ2-1, with 12 bases that match TRBD2. Trimming cost V 5 bases and J 6 bases; bases outside gene matches: 11. Germline V lookup: CDR1 SGHTA, CDR2 FQGNSA. This CDR3 is built from 17 residues. As DNA, the CDR3 is TGTGCCAGCAGCCCGACTAGCGGGAGAATGGGGCCCAATGAGCAGTTCTTC. Translating gives CASSPTSGRMGPNEQFF.

This chain connects TRBV2 to TRBJ2-3; D possibly corresponds to TRBD2 (6 bases). The V gene's germline CDR1 is SNHLY and CDR2 FYNNEI. This CDR3 spans 18 amino acids. The ends were cut back, 5 bases at V and 0 bases at J, with 21 bases in the middle. CDR3 coding DNA: TGTGCCAGCAGTCTGCGGACTATCCCGTTTGCTAGCACAGATACGCAGTATTTT. Its protein is CASSLRTIPFASTDTQYF.

The chain couples TRBV2 to TRBJ2-5; 7 bases match TRBD1. Germline V gene sequence: CDR1 SNHLY, CDR2 FYNNEI. The V and J ends lost 7 bases and 5 bases, in that order; junction bases with no gene match: 10. This CDR3 contains 14 residues. The DNA of the CDR3 is TGTGCCAGCACCCCCAAGGGGGCTGAGGAGACCCAGTACTTC. This codes for CASTPKGAEETQYF.

The V call is TRBV6-5, the J call TRBJ2-2; D possibly corresponds to TRBD2 (5 bases). Germline CDR1 MNHEY, CDR2 SVGAGI. Trimming pared 4 bases from V and 7 bases from J, leaving 16 bases between. The CDR3 runs 15 residues. The CDR3 loop is CASSSRTDSSGELFF. CDR3 nucleotide sequence: TGTGCCAGCAGTTCCCGGACTGATTCAAGCGGGGAGCTGTTTTTT.

The chain carries TRBV28 and TRBJ2-3, with D perhaps matching TRBD1 (6 bases). The CDR3 totals 13 residues. V lost 6 bases and J 4 bases, leaving 11 bases between the germline ends. CDR1 and CDR2 (germline): MDHEN, SYDVKM. The CDR3 here is CASSSTGPDTQYF. The DNA of the CDR3 is TGTGCCAGCAGCTCTACAGGGCCAGATACGCAGTATTTT.

The J gene is TRBJ1-5, the V gene TRBV27; TRBD1 matches 7 bases. Unmatched junction bases numbered 9, after V lost 5 bases and J lost 2 bases. Germline V gene data show CDR1 as MNHEY and CDR2 as SMNVEV (reference sequence). The length of the CDR3 is 16 residues. The chain's CDR3 is CASSRTGVRGNQPQHF. CDR3 DNA: TGTGCCAGCAGTAGAACAGGGGTCCGTGGCAATCAGCCCCAGCATTTT.

V and J are TRBV5-4 and TRBJ2-1; possible D gene TRBD2, 6 bases. CDR1 and CDR2 (germline): SGHNT, YYREEE (reference sequence). V was clipped by 4 bases and J by 0 bases, with 14 bases between them. The CDR3 runs 16 residues. Written as DNA, the CDR3 is TGTGCCAGCAGCCTTTGGGACTGGTTCTCCTACAATGAGCAGTTCTTC. Its protein product is CASSLWDWFSYNEQFF.

The count of this clone is one. The rearrangement joins TRBV10-1 to TRBJ2-2, with D possibly matching TRBD2 (6 bases). Trimming cost V 3 bases and J 0 bases, with 8 bases left between them. The V gene's germline CDR1 is WNHNN and CDR2 SYGVQD (reference sequence). The CDR3 loop spans 15 amino acids. The CDR3: CASSDGGSNTGELFF. The CDR3 coding sequence is TGCGCCAGCAGTGATGGGGGGTCGAACACCGGGGAGCTGTTTTTT.

This clone has only one observation. The J gene is TRBJ1-5, the V gene TRBV6-1; 7 positions agree with TRBD1. Germline V gives CDR1 MNHNS, CDR2 SASEGT. V was clipped by 10 bases and J by 3 bases; unmatched bases: 6. The CDR3 totals 13 residues. DNA of the CDR3: TGTGCCACCGGGACAGCCAACAATCAGCCCCAGCATTTT. This gives the protein CATGTANNQPQHF.

The chain recombines TRBV5-1 with TRBJ2-1, with 7 bases lining up with TRBD1. Looked up from germline, CDR1 is SGHRS and CDR2 is YFSETQ. This CDR3 region has 15 residues. V lost 3 bases, J lost 7 bases, and 10 bases stayed unmatched. In DNA form, the CDR3 reads TGCGCCAGCAGCTCACTTCGACAGGGTTCGAATGAGCAGTTCTTC. Translated: CASSSLRQGSNEQFF.

V usage is TRBV2 and J usage is TRBJ2-3; D might be TRBD2 (6 bases). Trimming removed 4 bases from V and 0 bases from J, with 8 bases in between. The CDR3 loop spans 14 amino acids. The germline V gene has CDR1 SNHLY and CDR2 FYNNEI. CDR3 nucleotides: TGTGCCAGCAGTGTCGGGACTAGCACAGATACGCAGTATTTT. This sequence encodes CASSVGTSTDTQYF.

The chain couples TRBV15 to TRBJ1-1; 7 bases agree with TRBD1. The V segment lost 0 bases and the J segment 12 bases; nucleotides outside the gene matches: 13. The CDR3 is 15 residues long. The germline V gene has CDR1 LNHNV and CDR2 YYDKDF (reference sequence). The CDR3 protein is CATSRDMGQGVSSFF. For the CDR3, the DNA is TGTGCCACCAGCAGAGATATGGGTCAGGGGGTATCGTCTTTCTTT.

The chain uses TRBV7-9 and TRBJ2-5; D is undetermined. V lost 2 bases and J 5 bases, leaving 6 bases between the germline ends. The germline CDR1 and CDR2 sequences are SEHNR and FQNEAQ (reference sequence). The length of the CDR3 is 12 residues. CDR3 DNA: TGTGCCAGCAGCTTACTCCTCGAGACCCAGTACTTC. This codes for CASSLLLETQYF.

The chain combines TRBV2 with TRBJ2-5, with 8 bases matching TRBD2. The germline CDR1 and CDR2 sequences are SNHLY and FYNNEI. J lost 4 bases, V lost 7 bases, and 8 bases had no gene match. This CDR3 has 14 amino acids. The CDR3 protein is CASKIGAGVETQYF. Written as DNA, the CDR3 is TGTGCCAGCAAGATCGGAGCGGGGGTAGAGACCCAGTACTTC. The full variable domain, in which reference TRBV2 and TRBJ2-5 provide the parts outside the CDR3, is EPEVTQTPSHQVTQMGQEVILRCVPISNHLYFYWYRQILGQKVEFLVSFYNNEISEKSEIFDDQFSVERPDGSNFTLKIRSTKLEDSAMYFCASKIGAGVETQYFGPGTRLLVL.

The V gene is TRBV27, the J gene TRBJ2-7; a possible D gene is TRBD1 (6 bases). V was trimmed by 6 bases and J by 0 bases, leaving 21 bases between them. CDR1 and CDR2 (germline): MNHEY, SMNVEV (reference sequence). The CDR3 is 17 amino acids. Here the CDR3 DNA reads TGTGCCAGCAGGAGGGGATCCGGACAGATCGACTCCTACGAGCAGTACTTC. This sequence encodes CASRRGSGQIDSYEQYF.

The V and J genes are TRBV11-2 and TRBJ2-7, with 8 bases matching TRBD2. Trimming at V came to 7 bases and at J to 0 bases, leaving 20 bases not matched to a gene. Per germline, CDR1 SGHAT and CDR2 FQNNGV. The CDR3 is made up of 19 amino acids. The CDR3 sequence: CASTPVSAEAGGRSYEQYF. In nucleotides, the CDR3 is TGTGCCAGCACCCCCGTGAGCGCTGAGGCGGGAGGCCGCTCCTACGAGCAGTACTTC.

The CDR3 is CASSYSQRGGRYEQYF. The CDR3 coding sequence is TGTGCCAGCAGTTACTCCCAGCGGGGGGGCCGGTACGAGCAGTACTTC. This chain links TRBV6-5 with TRBJ2-7, with TRBD2 identical over 10 bases. V was pared by 0 bases and J by 4 bases, with 6 bases of the junction left unmatched. CDR3 length equals 16 residues. Germline loops: CDR1 MNHEY, CDR2 SVGAGI.